These 28 T cell receptor beta chains came from one sample sequenced in a study of blood T cell repertoires in COVID-19. Profiling relied on immunoSEQ multiplex PCR, and the TCRdb table lists in-frame clones only, not all of them. The sample contains fewer than 250,000 clones, 83% of which appear only once. Sequenced material: PBMCs or T cells enriched from blood (not recorded which). The receptors originated from a woman aged 45-65 years who had been exposed to COVID-19.

In this sample, this clone turned up once. This chain joins TRBV2 and TRBJ2-1; a weak D match, TRBD2 (6 bases). V shed 4 bases and J shed 5 bases, with 12 bases lying between them. Germline values: CDR1 SNHLY, CDR2 FYNNEI. CDR3 length: 14 amino acids. CDR3 protein: CASSAHTSHNEQFF. The CDR3 DNA reads as TGTGCCAGCAGTGCTCATACTAGCCACAATGAGCAGTTCTTC. The full variable domain, rest sourced from reference TRBV2 and TRBJ2-1, is EPEVTQTPSHQVTQMGQEVILRCVPISNHLYFYWYRQILGQKVEFLVSFYNNEISEKSEIFDDQFSVERPDGSNFTLKIRSTKLEDSAMYFCASSAHTSHNEQFFGPGTRLTVL.

In this sample, this clone turned up once. This chain connects TRBV3-1 (or the pseudogene TRBV3-2) to TRBJ2-7, with 7 nucleotides matching TRBD2. Germline V gene lookup returns CDR1 LGHDT and CDR2 YNNKEL (reference sequence). V trimming: 8 bases; J trimming: 3 bases; junction bases outside the gene matches: 1. The CDR3 runs to 11 residues. The CDR3 DNA follows: TGTGCCAGCGGGGGGGTCTACGAGCAGTACTTC. Protein product: CASGGVYEQYF.

The rearrangement uses TRBV5-1 and TRBJ1-2; 8 nucleotides agree with TRBD1. The germline V gene has CDR1 SGHRS and CDR2 YFSETQ. This CDR3 has 14 residues. V trimming: 1 base; J trimming: 3 bases; junction bases outside the gene matches: 2. The CDR3 reads CASSLLQGDYGYTF. DNA of the CDR3: TGCGCCAGCAGCTTGCTACAGGGGGACTATGGCTACACCTTC.

V is TRBV18 and J is TRBJ2-3, with 11 bases fitting TRBD2. CDR1 KGHSH and CDR2 LQKENI come from the germline V gene. The CDR3 is 16 amino acids. V shed 3 bases, J shed 3 bases, and the junction held 5 bases outside the gene matches. As DNA, the CDR3 is TGTGCCAGCTCACCCCGACTAGCGGGGTATACAGATACGCAGTATTTT. It is translated as CASSPRLAGYTDTQYF.

The chain links TRBV21-1 to TRBJ2-7; whether TRBD1, the table's D call, matches the DNA was not checked. TRBV21-1 is termed a pseudogene. CDR3 length: 14 amino acids. CDR3 sequence: CASSKVDITYEQYF. The CDR3 DNA is TGTGCCAGCAGCAAAGTAGACATCACCTACGAGCAGTACTTC.

The CDR3 loop is CASSLAPNAGGWEKLFF. The CDR3 DNA follows: TGTGCCAGCAGCTTAGCGCCTAATGCAGGGGGCTGGGAAAAACTGTTTTTT. The chain combines TRBV7-2 with TRBJ1-4, with 8 bases lining up with TRBD1. The CDR3 has 17 residues. V was pared by 0 bases and J by 8 bases, with 11 bases of the junction left unmatched. Germline V lookup: CDR1 SGHTA, CDR2 FQGNSA.

This rearrangement joins TRBV19 to TRBJ1-2; the match to TRBD1 covers 8 bases. The CDR3 contains 16 residues. V shed 5 bases, J shed 1 base, and the junction held 9 bases outside the gene matches. Germline V gene data show CDR1 as LNHDA and CDR2 as SQIVND (reference sequence). CDR3 sequence reads: CASSPRDRGYNYGYTF. The CDR3, as DNA: TGTGCCAGTAGTCCCCGAGACAGGGGTTATAACTATGGCTACACCTTC.

This chain joins TRBV2 and TRBJ2-1; 9 bases line up with TRBD2. CDR1 is SNHLY and CDR2 is FYNNEI in the germline V gene. CDR3 length: 15 residues. Trimming took 5 bases from V and 4 from J; bases not matched to a gene: 6. The CDR3 sequence: CASSSTSGSYNEQFF. The CDR3, as DNA: TGTGCCAGCAGTTCCACTAGCGGGTCATACAATGAGCAGTTCTTC.

This clone was found a few times. This chain links TRBV7-8 with TRBJ2-7, with TRBD1 matching 8 bases. Unmatched junction bases numbered 12, after V lost 2 bases and J lost 0 bases. The germline gives CDR1 SGHVS, CDR2 FQNEAQ. The CDR3 sequence is 18 residues long. The CDR3 DNA reads as TGTGCCAGCAGCTTACCTGACAGGGGCCTCGATACCTCCTACGAGCAGTACTTC. Translation gives CASSLPDRGLDTSYEQYF.

This clone was recorded a few times. The chain joins TRBV19 to TRBJ1-2; D not certain. The CDR3 length is 15 residues. Germline values: CDR1 LNHDA, CDR2 SQIVND (reference sequence). V was cut by 5 bases and J by 3 bases, with 16 bases left in between. The CDR3 loop reads CASSASFDGDYGYTF. CDR3 bases: TGTGCCAGTAGTGCATCGTTCGACGGAGACTATGGCTACACCTTC.

This chain uses TRBV2 with TRBJ1-3; D possibly corresponds to TRBD1 (5 bases). CDR3 length equals 15 residues. Trimming cost V 3 bases and J 4 bases, with 13 bases left between them. The germline V gene has CDR1 SNHLY and CDR2 FYNNEI. The CDR3 sequence: CASSEVRGRGNTIYF. The CDR3 DNA sequence: TGTGCCAGCAGTGAGGTCCGGGGGAGGGGAAACACCATATATTTT.

The chain links TRBV10-2 to TRBJ1-3; D not resolved. The CDR3 has 14 amino acids. The germline V gene encodes CDR1 WSHSY and CDR2 SAAADI. V was cut by 4 bases and J by 0 bases, with 7 bases left in between. The CDR3: CASSGHRSGNTIYF. CDR3 coding DNA: TGCGCCAGCAGTGGACACCGCTCTGGAAACACCATATATTTT.

The rearrangement links TRBV5-1 to TRBJ2-1, with a weak D call TRBD2 (7 bases). Trimming removed 1 base at V and 4 bases at J, with 12 bases between. Germline V gives CDR1 SGHRS, CDR2 YFSETQ. The CDR3 spans 15 residues. CDR3 residues: CASSLLGGPYNEQFF. DNA for the CDR3: TGCGCCAGCAGCTTGTTGGGGGGGCCTTACAATGAGCAGTTCTTC.

V is TRBV5-5 and J is TRBJ1-2; D ambiguous. This CDR3 contains 15 residues. Germline V gene data show CDR1 as SGHKS and CDR2 as YYEKEE (reference sequence). The germline V and J ends were trimmed by 3 bases and 8 bases, with 20 bases remaining between them. CDR3 in DNA: TGTGCCAGCAGCTCTCCGGGGAGACTAGGGCAAGGCTACACCTTC. Its translation: CASSSPGRLGQGYTF.

This sequence joins TRBV7-7 and TRBJ2-2; 9 nucleotides match TRBD1. The CDR3 is 18 residues long. V was clipped by 2 bases and J by 4 bases; unmatched bases: 11. The germline CDR1 and CDR2 sequences are SSHAT and FNYEAQ (reference sequence). The CDR3 DNA reads TGTGCCAGCAGCTTAACAACCGCCGGGACAGGGACCACCGGGGAGCTGTTTTTT. This encodes CASSLTTAGTGTTGELFF.

Turning to this clone: Different DNA sequences within this sample yield the same CDR3. The chain employs TRBV27 and TRBJ1-2; TRBD1 matches 9 bases. CDR1 and CDR2 from the germline V gene are MNHEY and SMNVEV (reference sequence). Trimming at V came to 5 bases and at J to 8 bases, leaving 6 bases not matched to a gene. The CDR3 is made up of 13 amino acids. CDR3: CASSQDRGRGYTF. The CDR3 nucleotides are TGTGCCAGCAGTCAGGACAGGGGCAGGGGCTACACCTTC.

This clone was seen only once. The chain has TRBV13 and TRBJ2-1, with 8 bases lining up with TRBD1. The CDR3 consists of 16 residues. V trimming: 3 bases; J trimming: 3 bases; junction bases outside the gene matches: 7. Germline V gives CDR1 PRHDT, CDR2 FYEKMQ (reference sequence). DNA of the CDR3: TGTGCCAGCAGCTTCGGACAGGGTGGCGGCTACAATGAGCAGTTCTTC. Encoded protein: CASSFGQGGGYNEQFF.

This chain uses TRBV27 with TRBJ1-2, with D hard to call. Trimming took off 5 bases at V and 4 bases at J, with 20 bases between the two ends. CDR3 length equals 16 residues. Germline V gene sequence: CDR1 MNHEY, CDR2 SMNVEV (reference sequence). The CDR3: CASSPSAGLKGYGYTF. The CDR3 DNA sequence: TGTGCCAGCAGTCCCTCGGCAGGCCTAAAAGGCTATGGCTACACCTTC.

This chain connects TRBV7-9 to TRBJ1-5; no clear D. V gave up 5 bases and J gave up 7 bases, with 9 bases separating them. Looked up from germline, CDR1 is SEHNR and CDR2 is FQNEAQ (reference sequence). CDR3 length equals 12 residues. CDR3 nucleotides: TGTGCCAGCAGCAAAGACGCGCAGCCCCAGCATTTT. Translating gives CASSKDAQPQHF.

The chain has TRBV30 and TRBJ1-4; D ambiguous. The germline gives CDR1 GTSNPN, CDR2 SVGIG (reference sequence). Trimming shortened V by 0 bases and J by 6 bases, and 11 bases separated the two germline ends. This CDR3 contains 14 residues. CDR3 residues: CAWSVTAGDEKLFF. CDR3 DNA sequence: TGTGCCTGGAGTGTGACCGCGGGAGATGAAAAACTGTTTTTT. Together with reference TRBV30 and TRBJ1-4, the CDR3 gives the full variable domain: SQTIHQWPATLVQPVGSPLSLECTVEGTSNPNLYWYRQAAGRGLQLLFYSVGIGQISSEVPQNLSASRPQDRQFILSSKKLLLSDSGFYLCAWSVTAGDEKLFFGSGTQLSVL.

The chain is built from TRBV10-3 and TRBJ1-1; 7 nucleotides match TRBD1. CDR3 length: 14 residues. Germline V gene sequence: CDR1 ENHRY, CDR2 SYGVKD. V shed 6 bases and J 2 bases; nucleotides not matched to a gene: 6. CDR3 nucleotides: TGTGCCATCAGCCCAGGACAGGAAAACACTGAAGCTTTCTTT. Translating it yields CAISPGQENTEAFF.

A remark on this clone: Other DNA sequences from this sample encode an identical CDR3 as well. The rearrangement uses TRBV12-3 or TRBV12-4 and TRBJ2-7, with TRBD1 as a possible D gene (6 bases). Trimming stripped 6 bases from V and 4 bases from J, with 13 bases between. There are 13 residues in the CDR3. The CDR3 loop reads CASSRGQTYEQYF. The DNA for the CDR3 is TGTGCCAGCAGCCGTGGACAGACGTACGAGCAGTACTTC.

The chain combines TRBV10-1 with TRBJ2-5, with D perhaps TRBD1 (7 bases). The V gene's germline CDR1 is WNHNN and CDR2 SYGVQD (reference sequence). The CDR3 totals 15 residues. V was pared by 3 bases and J by 5 bases, with 16 bases between. The CDR3 sequence is CASSDLQGTLETQYF. The CDR3 DNA follows: TGCGCCAGCAGTGACCTACAGGGGACTTTGGAGACCCAGTACTTC.

This clone was seen a few times. This chain connects TRBV12-5 to TRBJ2-2, with 9 bases fitting TRBD1. In germline, CDR1 is LGHNT, CDR2 FRNRAP. CDR3 length: 16 residues. Losses at the gene ends were 5 bases for V and 1 base for J; bases not matched to a gene: 5. The DNA for the CDR3 is TGTGCTAGTGGTCCGGGACAGGGCCTGAACACCGGGGAGCTGTTTTTT. Residues: CASGPGQGLNTGELFF.

In regard to this clone: A read error may produce the germline difference seen at one junction end. J is TRBJ1-3 and V is TRBV18, with 7 bases identical to TRBD1. The CDR3 sequence is 15 residues long. Germline values: CDR1 KGHSH, CDR2 LQKENI. As DNA, the CDR3 is TGTGCCAGCTCACCACCGACAGGGACTGGGAACACCATATATTTT. It yields the protein CASSPPTGTGNTIYF.

The chain has TRBV14 and TRBJ1-2, with D perhaps TRBD1 (5 bases). Germline CDR1 SGHDN, CDR2 FVKESK. The CDR3 runs to 15 residues. Deletions cut 0 bases from V and 7 bases from J, with 15 bases between. The CDR3 protein is CASSQDTYGRAGYTF. The CDR3 DNA reads TGTGCCAGCAGCCAAGATACGTACGGCAGGGCTGGCTACACCTTC.

The chain carries TRBV5-4 and TRBJ2-2; tentatively, D is TRBD1 (5 bases). CDR3 length: 14 amino acids. CDR1 is SGHNT and CDR2 is YYREEE in the germline V gene (reference sequence). The V end lost 0 bases, the J end lost 7 bases, and 10 bases lay between the germline ends. The CDR3 sequence is CASSLAKGHGELFF. CDR3 nucleotides: TGTGCCAGCAGCTTGGCGAAGGGGCACGGGGAGCTGTTTTTT.

Written as DNA, the CDR3 is TGTGCCAGCAGTAGGAGAAATGAAGCTTTCTTT. Translation gives CASSRRNEAFF. This chain uses TRBV2 with TRBJ1-1, with no clear D. This CDR3 contains 11 residues. Trimming shortened V by 5 bases and J by 7 bases, and 8 bases separated the two germline ends. Germline V gene lookup returns CDR1 SNHLY and CDR2 FYNNEI.